What follows describes a single T cell receptor (beta chain). Its specificity is unknown. The data were produced by immunoSEQ multiplex PCR, yet TCRdb's version contains in-frame clones alone and is incomplete. The table shows about 140,000 clones, with approximately 94% occurring only once. This entry comes from a study of T cell responses to AZD1222 COVID-19 vaccine. Findings and caveats of the study: White British people made up most donors, females outnumbered males, and clonal diversity was possibly underestimated. Repertoires in all cases were sampled only once the peak T cell response had passed.

Germline assignment: CDR1 SEHNR and CDR2 FQNEAQ (reference sequence). V was pared by 5 bases and J by 0 bases, with 11 bases between. The CDR3 has 16 amino acids. This clonotype was sampled from an adult in good health. Material: peripheral blood, obtained on day 0 of AZD1222 vaccination. This sequence joins TRBV7-9 and TRBJ1-6; no definite D call. The CDR3 sequence: CASSPSRSSYNSPLHF. CDR3 DNA sequence: TGTGCCAGCAGCCCTAGTAGGAGCTCCTATAATTCACCCCTCCACTTT.